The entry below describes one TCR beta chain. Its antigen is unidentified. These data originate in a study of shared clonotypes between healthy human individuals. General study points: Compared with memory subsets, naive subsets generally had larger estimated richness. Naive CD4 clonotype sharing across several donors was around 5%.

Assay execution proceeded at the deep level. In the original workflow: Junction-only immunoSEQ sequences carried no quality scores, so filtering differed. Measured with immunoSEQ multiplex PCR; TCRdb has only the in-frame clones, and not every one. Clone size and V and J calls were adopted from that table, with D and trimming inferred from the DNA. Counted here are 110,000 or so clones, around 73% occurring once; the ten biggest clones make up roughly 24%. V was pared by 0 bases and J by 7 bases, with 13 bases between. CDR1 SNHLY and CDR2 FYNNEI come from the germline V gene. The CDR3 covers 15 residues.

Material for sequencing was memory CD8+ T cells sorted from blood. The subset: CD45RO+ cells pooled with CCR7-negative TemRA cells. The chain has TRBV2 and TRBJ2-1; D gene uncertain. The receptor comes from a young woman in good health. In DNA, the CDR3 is TGTGCCAGCAGTGAAGCCAGTGTACCTAGAAATGAGCAGTTCTTC. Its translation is CASSEASVPRNEQFF. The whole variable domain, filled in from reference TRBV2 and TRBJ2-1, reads EPEVTQTPSHQVTQMGQEVILRCVPISNHLYFYWYRQILGQKVEFLVSFYNNEISEKSEIFDDQFSVERPDGSNFTLKIRSTKLEDSAMYFCASSEASVPRNEQFFGPGTRLTVL.